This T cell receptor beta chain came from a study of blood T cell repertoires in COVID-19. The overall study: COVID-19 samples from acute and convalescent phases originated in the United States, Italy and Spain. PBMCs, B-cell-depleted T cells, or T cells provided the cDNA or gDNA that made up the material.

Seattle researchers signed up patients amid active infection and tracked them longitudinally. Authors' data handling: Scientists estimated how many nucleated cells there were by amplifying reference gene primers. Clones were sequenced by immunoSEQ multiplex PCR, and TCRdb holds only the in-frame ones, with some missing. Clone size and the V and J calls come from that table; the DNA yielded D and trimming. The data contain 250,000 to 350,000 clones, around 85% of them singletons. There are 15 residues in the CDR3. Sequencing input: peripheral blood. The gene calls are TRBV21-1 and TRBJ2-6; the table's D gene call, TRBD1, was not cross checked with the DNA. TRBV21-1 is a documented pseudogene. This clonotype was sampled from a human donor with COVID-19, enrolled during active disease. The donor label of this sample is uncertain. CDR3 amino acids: CASSDDRAGANVLTF. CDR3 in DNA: TGTGCCAGCAGTGACGACAGGGCTGGGGCCAACGTCCTGACTTTC.